These T cell receptor beta chains were read from a single sample in a study of post-analysis software for immune sequencing data. TCRdb reprocessed the PCR reads with MiXCR, giving one entry per CDR3 protein. The top ten clones hold roughly 13% of a sample with hundreds of thousands of distinct CDR3 sequences, 30% to 45% of them seen once. The sequenced material came from blood. The receptors come from a girl between 10 and 17 years old with multiple sclerosis. CDR3s include the opening cysteine and the closing phenylalanine or tryptophan. Fields, in order: D gene, V gene, clone size, J gene, CDR3 protein, CDR3 DNA. A D gene is named only where the DNA matches it firmly. Size is omitted from some rows. Given values are once, few, many or a class for expanded clones.

d_call: NA; v_call: TRBV4-3; clone_size: many; j_call: TRBJ2-4; cdr3_aa: CASSQVTSGLAKNIQYF; cdr3_nt: TGCGCCAGCAGCCAAGTGACCTCCGGATTAGCCAAAAACATTCAGTACTTC
d_call: NA; v_call: TRBV10-3; clone_size: NA; j_call: TRBJ1-1; cdr3_aa: CAISEGAGSEAFF; cdr3_nt: TGTGCCATCAGTGAGGGGGCAGGGTCTGAAGCTTTCTTT
d_call: NA; v_call: TRBV6-1; clone_size: few; j_call: TRBJ1-4; cdr3_aa: CASSEGTTGGEKLFF; cdr3_nt: TGTGCCAGCAGTGAAGGAACAACAGGCGGAGAAAAACTGTTTTTT
d_call: TRBD2; v_call: TRBV4-3; clone_size: few; j_call: TRBJ2-7; cdr3_aa: CASSPSPLAGEWYF; cdr3_nt: TGCGCCAGCAGTCCTTCCCCCCTAGCGGGAGAGTGGTACTTC
d_call: NA; v_call: TRBV20-1; clone_size: NA; j_call: TRBJ2-7; cdr3_aa: CSASTLWKDTIYEQYF; cdr3_nt: TGCAGTGCTAGCACCCTCTGGAAGGACACCATCTACGAGCAGTACTTC
d_call: TRBD2; v_call: TRBV5-1; clone_size: NA; j_call: TRBJ2-1; cdr3_aa: CASSPPGLAGGITYNEQFF; cdr3_nt: TGCGCCAGCAGCCCACCGGGACTAGCGGGGGGGATTACCTACAATGAGCAGTTCTTC
d_call: NA; v_call: TRBV6-6; clone_size: NA; j_call: TRBJ1-1; cdr3_aa: CASTAGMEAFF; cdr3_nt: TGTGCCAGCACCGCGGGGATGGAGGCTTTCTTT
d_call: TRBD1; v_call: TRBV6-2/TRBV6-3; clone_size: NA; j_call: TRBJ2-7; cdr3_aa: CASNPLGTGDSSYEQYF; cdr3_nt: TGTGCCAGCAATCCTTTAGGGACAGGTGACAGCTCCTACGAGCAGTACTTC
d_call: TRBD2; v_call: TRBV29-1; clone_size: few; j_call: TRBJ2-4; cdr3_aa: CSVRLAGGENIQYF; cdr3_nt: TGCAGCGTTCGACTAGCGGGGGGGGAAAACATTCAGTACTTC
d_call: NA; v_call: TRBV12-3/TRBV12-4; clone_size: NA; j_call: TRBJ2-1; cdr3_aa: CASGPTRGYNEQFF; cdr3_nt: TGTGCCAGCGGTCCTACTAGGGGCTACAATGAGCAGTTCTTC
d_call: NA; v_call: TRBV13; clone_size: NA; j_call: TRBJ2-1; cdr3_aa: CASSLVGYNEQFF; cdr3_nt: TGTGCCAGCAGCTTAGTGGGATACAATGAGCAGTTCTTC
d_call: NA; v_call: TRBV7-9; clone_size: NA; j_call: TRBJ2-3; cdr3_aa: CASGNRAASTDTQYF; cdr3_nt: TGTGCCAGCGGCAATCGGGCGGCCAGCACAGATACGCAGTATTTT
d_call: TRBD1; v_call: TRBV12-5; clone_size: NA; j_call: TRBJ1-6; cdr3_aa: CASGLIPGQGISPLHF; cdr3_nt: TGTGCTAGTGGTTTGATTCCCGGACAGGGTATATCACCCCTCCACTTT
d_call: TRBD2; v_call: TRBV29-1; clone_size: few; j_call: TRBJ2-5; cdr3_aa: CSAEGLAVGPETQYF; cdr3_nt: TGCAGCGCTGAGGGACTAGCTGTGGGCCCAGAGACCCAGTACTTC
d_call: NA; v_call: TRBV6-5; clone_size: NA; j_call: TRBJ2-7; cdr3_aa: CASSSGGGQTYEQYF; cdr3_nt: TGTGCCAGCAGTTCAGGCGGGGGCCAGACCTACGAGCAGTACTTC
d_call: NA; v_call: TRBV5-1; clone_size: many; j_call: TRBJ2-1; cdr3_aa: CASSLEGSSYNEQFF; cdr3_nt: TGTGCCAGCAGCTTAGAGGGCAGCTCCTACAATGAGCAGTTCTTC
d_call: TRBD2; v_call: TRBV9; clone_size: few; j_call: TRBJ2-1; cdr3_aa: CASSAGLAGGGSYNEQFF; cdr3_nt: TGTGCCAGCAGCGCGGGACTAGCGGGGGGGGGCTCCTACAATGAGCAGTTCTTC
d_call: TRBD2; v_call: TRBV28; clone_size: NA; j_call: TRBJ2-1; cdr3_aa: CASTGGQVEQFF; cdr3_nt: TGTGCCAGCACGGGGGGGCAAGTTGAGCAGTTCTTC
d_call: TRBD1; v_call: TRBV4-1; clone_size: NA; j_call: TRBJ1-2; cdr3_aa: CASSLPRDSFNYGYTF; cdr3_nt: TGCGCCAGCAGCCTTCCCAGGGACAGCTTTAACTATGGCTACACCTTC
d_call: TRBD2; v_call: TRBV6-5; clone_size: few; j_call: TRBJ2-1; cdr3_aa: CASSYHSGGSLNEQFF; cdr3_nt: TGTGCCAGCAGTTATCATAGCGGGGGATCCTTGAATGAGCAGTTCTTC
d_call: TRBD1; v_call: TRBV29-1; clone_size: many; j_call: TRBJ2-7; cdr3_aa: CSVESMGQGVNEQYF; cdr3_nt: TGCAGCGTTGAATCGATGGGACAGGGGGTAAACGAGCAGTACTTC
d_call: NA; v_call: TRBV7-2; clone_size: NA; j_call: TRBJ2-2; cdr3_aa: CASSAPTGELFF; cdr3_nt: TGTGCCAGCAGCGCGCCCACCGGGGAGCTGTTTTTT
d_call: NA; v_call: TRBV6-5; clone_size: few; j_call: TRBJ1-5; cdr3_aa: CASRQGVWSNQPQHF; cdr3_nt: TGTGCCAGCAGGCAGGGTGTCTGGAGCAATCAGCCCCAGCATTTT
d_call: TRBD1; v_call: TRBV12-3/TRBV12-4; clone_size: NA; j_call: TRBJ1-5; cdr3_aa: CASSLFHRGGFLGGNQPQHF; cdr3_nt: TGTGCCAGCAGTTTATTCCACAGGGGTGGATTCTTAGGAGGCAATCAGCCCCAGCATTTT
d_call: NA; v_call: TRBV30; clone_size: few; j_call: TRBJ2-1; cdr3_aa: CAQWDFSSYNEQFF; cdr3_nt: TGTGCCCAGTGGGACTTTAGCTCCTACAATGAGCAGTTCTTC
d_call: NA; v_call: TRBV5-1; clone_size: NA; j_call: TRBJ2-3; cdr3_aa: CASSLQAADTQYF; cdr3_nt: TGCGCCAGCAGCTTGCAGGCAGCAGATACGCAGTATTTT
d_call: TRBD1; v_call: TRBV29-1; clone_size: NA; j_call: TRBJ1-1; cdr3_aa: CSASGTGGPGTEAFF; cdr3_nt: TGCAGCGCATCAGGGACAGGGGGGCCCGGCACTGAAGCTTTCTTT
d_call: NA; v_call: TRBV9; clone_size: NA; j_call: TRBJ2-1; cdr3_aa: CAGSVPDNEQFF; cdr3_nt: TGTGCCGGCAGCGTCCCCGACAATGAGCAGTTCTTC
d_call: NA; v_call: TRBV4-3; clone_size: NA; j_call: TRBJ1-4; cdr3_aa: CASSQDRAGGEKLFF; cdr3_nt: TGCGCCAGCAGCCAAGACAGGGCAGGAGGGGAAAAACTGTTTTTT